These 22 T cell receptor beta chains came from one sample sequenced in a study of Ad26.COV2.S vaccination and SARS-CoV-2 variants. Treatment in this sample: about 20 received Ad26.COV2.S at low or high dose, single or two shots; roughly 5 received placebo; per-sample allocation not given. Sampling occurred on day 63 after the first vaccine or placebo injection. Sequencing was performed with immunoSEQ multiplex PCR; in TCRdb, only in-frame clones are kept and a portion is missing. Among about 470,000 clones listed, 80% to 95% were seen once. Specimen: peripheral blood, collected in a trial of Ad26.COV2.S vaccine versus placebo. These receptors were taken from a person aged 18-65 years who received the Ad26.COV2.S COVID-19 vaccine or a placebo.

The CDR3 spells CASSLTGGYTF. The CDR3 DNA sequence: TGTGCCAGCAGCTTAACCGGTGGCTACACCTTC. This chain connects TRBV7-9 to TRBJ1-2, with D uncertain. Trimming pared 2 bases from V and 7 bases from J, leaving 5 bases between. There are 11 residues in the CDR3. Germline V gene data show CDR1 as SEHNR and CDR2 as FQNEAQ (reference sequence).

This sequence joins TRBV6-6 and TRBJ2-3; 10 bases are shared with TRBD2. The V gene's germline CDR1 is MNHNY and CDR2 SVGAGI (reference sequence). The V gene end was trimmed by 5 bases and the J gene end by 2 bases; junction bases not matched to a gene: 7. The CDR3 sequence is 16 residues long. This CDR3 reads CASSRTSGFSTDTQYF. CDR3 bases: TGTGCCAGCAGTCGGACTAGCGGATTTTCCACAGATACGCAGTATTTT.

This clone is a singleton in its sample. V and J are TRBV5-1 and TRBJ2-5; TRBD2 agrees at 15 bases. Germline-derived CDR1 and CDR2 are SGHRS and YFSETQ. The CDR3 is 16 amino acids. The ends lost 3 bases at V and 6 bases at J; junction bases unmatched: 6. The CDR3 DNA is TGCGCCAGCAGCTCCGGACTAGCGGGAGGGGTGCAGACCCAGTACTTC. Its translation: CASSSGLAGGVQTQYF.

The chain joins TRBV7-6 to TRBJ2-1, with TRBD1 matching 11 bases. Germline V gene lookup returns CDR1 SGHVS and CDR2 FNYEAQ. V shed 2 bases and J 6 bases; nucleotides not matched to a gene: 3. The CDR3 covers 15 residues. The DNA of the CDR3 is TGTGCCAGCAGCTTAAGGACAGGGGGCGGCAATGAGCAGTTCTTC. Its translation: CASSLRTGGGNEQFF.

This clone was seen only once. This chain connects TRBV6-5 to TRBJ1-2; maybe TRBD1 (6 bases). Germline-derived CDR1 and CDR2 are MNHEY and SVGAGI. The CDR3 runs to 13 residues. Trimming removed 7 bases at V and 6 bases at J, with 15 bases between. CDR3 nucleotide sequence: TGTGCCAGCAAGCCCCCAGGGGTCAATGGCTACACCTTC. Residues: CASKPPGVNGYTF.

This chain connects TRBV9 to TRBJ2-3; the match to TRBD2 covers 7 bases. This CDR3 spans 16 amino acids. Germline CDR1 SGDLS, CDR2 YYNGEE. The V gene end was trimmed by 0 bases and the J gene end by 5 bases; junction bases not matched to a gene: 9. The CDR3 DNA reads TGTGCCAGCAGCGTAGTGGCTAGCGGATTGGGAGATACGCAGTATTTT. Translated: CASSVVASGLGDTQYF.

This clone has only one observation. The chain couples TRBV9 to TRBJ2-2; D is ambiguous. With 7 bases removed from V and 4 bases from J, the gap between germline ends came to 11 bases. This CDR3 spans 13 amino acids. Looked up from germline, CDR1 is SGDLS and CDR2 is YYNGEE. Written as DNA, the CDR3 is TGTGCCAGCGCTCCTTGGAGCACCGGGGAGCTGTTTTTT. It encodes CASAPWSTGELFF.

This chain uses TRBV13 with TRBJ2-2, with D possibly being TRBD1 (6 bases). This CDR3 contains 16 residues. Per germline, CDR1 PRHDT and CDR2 FYEKMQ (reference sequence). Between the trimmed V and J ends, which lost 4 bases and 4 bases, there was a span of 16 bases. This CDR3 reads CASSSSRGFGTGELFF. The CDR3 DNA reads as TGTGCCAGCAGCTCGTCAAGGGGGTTCGGCACCGGGGAGCTGTTTTTT.

V is TRBV19 and J is TRBJ2-3, with 7 bases that match TRBD1. The V and J ends lost 4 bases and 1 base, in that order; junction bases with no gene match: 2. The germline V gene has CDR1 LNHDA and CDR2 SQIVND (reference sequence). The CDR3 has 14 residues. The CDR3 loop is CASSTTGGTDTQYF. CDR3 sequence (DNA): TGTGCCAGTAGTACCACAGGGGGCACAGATACGCAGTATTTT. Variable domain in full (rest from reference TRBV19 and TRBJ2-3): DGGITQSPKYLFRKEGQNVTLSCEQNLNHDAMYWYRQDPGQGLRLIYYSQIVNDFQKGDIAEGYSVSREKKESFPLTVTSAQKNPTAFYLCASSTTGGTDTQYFGPGTRLTVL.

The chain carries TRBV15 and TRBJ1-4; the D is unclear. The V and J ends lost 3 bases and 3 bases respectively, with 8 bases between them. Germline V lookup: CDR1 LNHNV, CDR2 YYDKDF (reference sequence). The CDR3 length is 14 residues. CDR3 DNA: TGTGCCACCAGCAGGGAGGAGGCTAATGAAAAACTGTTTTTT. Translation: CATSREEANEKLFF.

In its sample, this clone was seen a few times. V and J are TRBV6-5 and TRBJ2-2; no reliable D call. Germline CDR1 reads MNHEY; CDR2 reads SVGAGI. Trimming shortened V by 6 bases and J by 8 bases, and 13 bases separated the two germline ends. CDR3 length equals 13 residues. The CDR3: CASSSTQSGELFF. CDR3 nucleotides: TGTGCCAGCAGCAGTACTCAGTCTGGGGAGCTGTTTTTT.

The rearrangement links TRBV21-1 to TRBJ2-5. TRBV21-1 is assigned pseudogene status. The CDR3 is 11 residues long. CDR3 sequence (DNA): TGTGCCAGCGTACACCAAGAGACCCAGTACTTC. Translation: CASVHQETQYF.

On this clone: Other DNA sequences in this specimen translate into the identical CDR3. The rearrangement links TRBV9 to TRBJ1-1; D remains ambiguous. The V end lost 2 bases, the J end lost 1 base, and 12 bases lay between the germline ends. CDR3 length: 15 residues. Germline CDR1 reads SGDLS; CDR2 reads YYNGEE. CDR3 in amino acids: CASSVGSLGNTEAFF. The CDR3 DNA is TGTGCCAGCAGCGTCGGCTCCCTAGGGAACACTGAAGCTTTCTTT.

This chain's CDR3 is CASSVLPGRGIEETQYF. The DNA of the CDR3 is TGTGCCAGCAGCGTGCTCCCGGGGCGCGGGATAGAAGAGACCCAGTACTTC. The chain links TRBV9 to TRBJ2-5; tentatively, D is TRBD2 (6 bases). CDR1 SGDLS and CDR2 YYNGEE come from the germline V gene. The CDR3 consists of 17 residues. V lost 2 bases and J lost 3, with 20 bases in between.

This chain joins TRBV5-6 and TRBJ2-7; D call uncertain. CDR3 length: 13 amino acids. Trimming shortened V by 0 bases and J by 4 bases, and 8 bases separated the two germline ends. CDR1 and CDR2 from the germline V gene are SGHDT and YYEEEE. CDR3 DNA sequence: TGTGCCAGCAGCTTGGGGACCAGATACGAGCAGTACTTC. It codes for CASSLGTRYEQYF.

The gene calls are TRBV28 and TRBJ2-3, with D perhaps TRBD2 (5 bases). Deletions cut 5 bases from V and 6 bases from J, with 21 bases between. Germline values: CDR1 MDHEN, CDR2 SYDVKM. This CDR3 has 16 amino acids. The CDR3 region is CASSGNLAEAGDTQYF. Written as DNA, the CDR3 is TGTGCCAGCAGTGGAAACCTAGCAGAGGCCGGGGATACGCAGTATTTT.

This clone was seen only once. The rearrangement uses TRBV11-2 and TRBJ2-2; 11 bases are shared with TRBD2. Germline CDR1 reads SGHAT; CDR2 reads FQNNGV. J lost 4 bases, V lost 5 bases, and 9 bases had no gene match. The CDR3 is 17 residues long. CDR3 in DNA: TGTGCCAGCAGCCCCCAGCTTCTAGCGGGAGGCACCGGGGAGCTGTTTTTT. Its translation: CASSPQLLAGGTGELFF.

The chain couples TRBV7-8 to TRBJ2-3, with a possible D match to TRBD1 (8 bases). This CDR3 is built from 13 residues. The germline gives CDR1 SGHVS, CDR2 FQNEAQ. CDR3 DNA sequence: TGTGCAGCTACAGGGGGGGTCACAGATACGCAGTATTTT. This gives the protein CAATGGVTDTQYF.

J is TRBJ2-1 and V is TRBV11-2; tentatively, D is TRBD1 (6 bases). Trimming left V 5 bases short and J 9 bases short, with 11 bases between. CDR1 and CDR2 (germline): SGHAT, FQNNGV. The CDR3 totals 12 residues. CDR3 sequence reads: CASSPRGGEQFF. Written as DNA, the CDR3 is TGTGCCAGCAGCCCCAGGGGTGGTGAGCAGTTCTTC.

The chain carries TRBV7-2 and TRBJ2-7; D unclear. The germline V gene has CDR1 SGHTA and CDR2 FQGNSA. The CDR3 is made up of 12 amino acids. V shed 5 bases and J shed 5 bases, with 10 bases lying between them. The CDR3 loop is CASSPTLNEQYF. For the CDR3, the DNA is TGTGCCAGCAGCCCGACTTTAAACGAGCAGTACTTC.

This CDR3 is CASSFGTGMNTEAFF. The CDR3 DNA reads TGTGCCAGCAGCTTCGGGACAGGGATGAACACTGAAGCTTTCTTT. The chain recombines TRBV5-6 with TRBJ1-1; 9 nucleotides match TRBD1. Germline lookup yields CDR1 SGHDT and CDR2 YYEEEE. V shed 2 bases and J 0 bases; nucleotides not matched to a gene: 2. This CDR3 has 15 residues.

The chain employs TRBV18 and TRBJ2-2; 7 nucleotides align to TRBD2. Germline CDR1 and CDR2: KGHSH and LQKENI. V lost 3 bases and J lost 3; bases outside the gene matches: 1. This CDR3 is 14 amino acids long. CDR3 sequence: CASSPRGDTGELFF. CDR3 DNA: TGTGCCAGCTCACCCCGGGGGGACACCGGGGAGCTGTTTTTT.